This T cell receptor (beta chain) was recorded in a study of Graves' ophthalmopathy and Graves' hyperthyroidism. Study background: Investigators collected peripheral blood at initial diagnosis, before any treatment was given.

Diagnosis used clinical symptoms, serum thyroxine, TRAb, thyroid ultrasound and orbital computed tomography. In its sample, this clonotype was seen a few times. The antigen remains undetermined. As the template, RNA transcripts were used to amplify TCR beta CDR3 regions. HTBI primers were employed in first-round RT-PCR, then a second-round multiplex PCR followed. Via MiXCR, TCRdb re-called the multiplex PCR reads, giving one row per CDR3 protein. The sample shows 500,000 to 800,000 distinct CDR3 sequences, over 40% of them seen only once. Study-wide findings and caveats: As the model predicted ophthalmopathy progression, it achieved a sensitivity of approximately 65% and a specificity of approximately 72%. Detection in blood was also observed for most expanded thyroid clonotypes above 0.001 frequency.

V shed 7 bases and J shed 10 bases, with 11 bases lying between them. CDR1 and CDR2 from the germline V gene are SNHLY and FYNNEI. The CDR3 is made up of 11 amino acids. The sequencing input was peripheral blood. The chain is built from TRBV2 and TRBJ2-1; D not resolved. This clonotype was obtained from an adult man with Graves' ophthalmopathy. CDR3 loop: CASTTIGEQFF. CDR3 in DNA: TGTGCCAGCACTACGATAGGGGAGCAGTTCTTC.